This T cell receptor (beta chain) originates from a study of metastatic and nonmetastatic thyroid tumors. For the study at large: Patients with malignant and benign thyroid disease provided blood and tumor or nodule tissue, whose repertoires were compared.

Only a few counts were recorded for this clone. This CDR3 has 14 residues. Germline assignment: CDR1 MNHEY and CDR2 SMNVEV (reference sequence). The germline V and J ends were trimmed by 7 bases and 7 bases, with 20 bases remaining between them. TCRdb used MiXCR to call clones anew from the PCR reads. The data hold approximately 13,000 clones, with approximately 30% observed a single time. No treatment of any kind had been given to any patient before thyroid surgery. This chain joins TRBV27 and TRBJ2-7; D gene unclear. The sequencing sample was made of tumor tissue. The TCR sequence derives from a female donor with papillary thyroid cancer or a benign thyroid nodule (not recorded which). Some clones in this sample may be carry-over from other donors' samples. CDR3: CASISASGFEEQYF. CDR3 coding DNA: TGTGCCAGCATTTCGGCTAGTGGGTTTGAGGAGCAGTACTTC.